This TCR beta chain was sequenced during a study of beta chain features in type 1 diabetes. Staining for CD45RO/CCR7/CD25/CD127/CD95/CD27 allowed sorting of CD4+ naive, central memory, regulatory and stem cell-like memory cells. J lost 2 bases, V lost 2 bases, and 7 bases had no gene match. Germline assignment: CDR1 SGHVS and CDR2 FNYEAQ. The CDR3 has 16 residues. The authors reverse transcribed all of the isolated RNA, so sequencing captured expressed TCRB transcripts. The protocol was immunoSEQ multiplex PCR, while the TCRdb copy is restricted to in-frame clones and leaves out a portion. The sample has around 450,000 clones, around 10% seen once.

The receptor was derived from a woman under 30 in good health. The sequenced sample was naive CD4+ T cells from blood. The chain couples TRBV7-6 to TRBJ2-3, with 7 bases that match TRBD2. CDR3 in amino acids: CASSLLRDYYTDTQYF. As DNA, the CDR3 is TGTGCCAGCAGCTTACTGCGGGACTACTACACAGATACGCAGTATTTT.